This T cell receptor beta chain was observed in a study of OX40 agonist ivuxolimab in advanced cancers. This table comes from immunoSEQ multiplex PCR, and its TCRdb copy is limited to in-frame clones, with some not included. This sample yields roughly 19,000 clones, of which about four fifths are seen a single time; about 10% belongs to the top ten. The CDR3 totals 12 residues. Trimming took off 0 bases at V and 11 bases at J, with 11 bases between the two ends. Germline-derived CDR1 and CDR2 are GTSNPN and SVGIG (reference sequence). This clone was seen only once. The sequence was obtained from an adult with an advanced solid tumor such as melanoma, head and neck, liver or kidney cancer. J is TRBJ2-1 and V is TRBV30; no clear D. The sequencing used CD4+ or CD8+ T cells sorted from blood, collected in a trial of the OX40 agonist ivuxolimab. The DNA for the CDR3 is TGTGCCTGGAGTGTACCCTCGGCGAAGCAGTTCTTC. Translated, it gives CAWSVPSAKQFF.